This T cell receptor (beta chain) emerged from a study of human T cells and chemical hapten exposure. Points from the study as a whole: With patch test score, the counts of PT1 expanded TCRs showed a positive correlation.

TCRdb recomputed calls from the RACE reads with MiXCR, one row per CDR3 protein. The sample has about 92,000 distinct CDR3 sequences, approximately 10% seen once. The CDR3 loop spans 12 amino acids. Trimming pared 10 bases from V and 6 bases from J, leaving 12 bases between. The germline V gene encodes CDR1 ENHRY and CDR2 SYGVKD. This clonotype was detected many times. What it binds is unknown. Time point given: patch test 3, about 24 weeks after DPC sensitization. Treatment defined: therapeutic diphenylcyclopropenone sensitization with weekly scalp DPC. Total RNA was isolated from unfractionated whole blood.

This rearrangement joins TRBV10-3 to TRBJ2-2; TRBD1 is a possible D gene (6 bases). This clonotype was sampled from a woman younger than 45 with alopecia areata. Some clones in this sample may be carry-over from other donors' samples. This sample comprised whole blood, obtained in connection with sensitization to the hapten diphenylcyclopropenone (DPC). The CDR3 DNA sequence: TGTGCCACCCGACAGGCCGCCGGGGAGCTGTTTTTT. Protein: CATRQAAGELFF.